The clone carrying this T cell receptor beta chain came up many times. What it binds is not known. Beta-chain TCR CDR3 regions were amplified from RNA transcripts. RT-PCR in the first round used HTBI primers; a second-round multiplex PCR followed. A single record per CDR3 protein comes from TCRdb applying MiXCR to the multiplex PCR reads. The table has around 400,000 distinct CDR3 sequences, roughly 21% seen once; the top ten hold 2.5% to 3%. V gave up 0 bases and J gave up 2 bases, with 8 bases separating them. This CDR3 is 14 amino acids long. Germline-derived CDR1 and CDR2 are GTSNPN and SVGIG (reference sequence). This specimen belongs to a study of Graves' ophthalmopathy and Graves' hyperthyroidism. Whole-study findings and limits: A model of 13 signatures distinguished ophthalmopathy from stable hyperthyroidism at roughly 86% sensitivity and nearly 82% specificity.

The TCR originated in a woman aged 18-30 years with stable Graves' hyperthyroidism. V is TRBV30 and J is TRBJ1-3; possibly TRBD1 for D (6 bases). The sample was peripheral blood. CDR3 sequence reads: CAWSVQGAGNTIYF. The DNA of the CDR3 is TGTGCCTGGAGTGTACAGGGCGCTGGAAACACCATATATTTT.